This T cell receptor beta chain was identified during a study of T cells in Graves' hyperthyroidism and ophthalmopathy. Overall study: The initial diagnosis was the point when peripheral blood was collected, ahead of any treatment.

There are many counts of this clonotype. TCR beta CDR3 sequences were amplified from RNA transcripts. HTBI primers were the set used in a first-round RT-PCR of the TCR CDR3. TCRdb re-analysed the multiplex PCR reads in MiXCR, keeping a single row per CDR3 protein. The repertoire holds 95,000 to 110,000 distinct CDR3 sequences, 45% to 50% seen once, with 20% to 30% in the top ten. This CDR3 comprises 15 residues. With 4 bases clipped from V and 4 bases from J, the junction kept 10 bases outside the gene matches. Germline V lookup: CDR1 SGHTS, CDR2 YDEGEE. The source is a man aged 35-49 years with Graves' hyperthyroidism. Sequences were obtained from blood. The chain carries TRBV5-8 and TRBJ1-2, with 7 bases fitting TRBD1. The CDR3 nucleotides read TGTGCCAGCAGCCCTCCCGACAGGGCTGGCTATGGCTACACCTTC. It specifies CASSPPDRAGYGYTF.